This section outlines one TCR beta chain sequence together with its context. The junction had 19 bases not matched to a gene; V was cut back by 0 bases and J by 7 bases. CDR1 and CDR2 from the germline V gene are SGDLS and YYNGEE. This CDR3 region has 21 residues. The data were taken from a study of blood T cell repertoires in COVID-19. The protocol was immunoSEQ multiplex PCR, while the TCRdb copy is restricted to in-frame clones and leaves out a portion. The sample records some 95,000 clones, approximately 86% being singletons. The J gene is TRBJ2-1, the V gene TRBV9, with 13 bases fitting TRBD2. Sequenced sample: peripheral blood. The TCR was taken from an elderly man with active or convalescent COVID-19. CDR3 sequence: CASSVGVLRVLAGGKENEQFF. The CDR3, as DNA: TGTGCCAGCAGCGTAGGGGTTCTTAGGGTACTAGCGGGAGGGAAGGAGAATGAGCAGTTCTTC.